This T cell receptor (beta chain) was captured in a study of T-cell memory formation after mild COVID-19. One entry per CDR3 protein, called by TCRdb with MiXCR from the 5' RACE reads. The sample lists under 300,000 distinct CDR3 sequences; approximately 9% were seen once. In its sample, this clonotype was seen a few times. The clonotype was recovered from a man between 18 and 29 years old who had mild COVID-19 (a few samples of this study predate the infection). Cell type and time point are not known. The sample was PBMCs or a T cell subset sorted from them (not recorded which).

CDR3 sequence reads: CASSSEPGGEQYV. CDR3 DNA sequence: TGTGCCAGCAGCTCCGAACCGGGTGGAGAGCAGTACGTC. The rearrangement uses TRBV7-9 and TRBJ2-7; D is ambiguous. Germline values: CDR1 SEHNR, CDR2 FQNEAQ (reference sequence). V was clipped by 4 bases and J by 7 bases, with 14 bases between them. The CDR3 consists of 13 residues.